The present T cell receptor (beta chain) was sequenced within a study of blood T cell repertoires in COVID-19. Method: immunoSEQ multiplex PCR; TCRdb's copy keeps in-frame clones and lacks some. Of tens of thousands of clones detected, around 85% appear once; the ten largest clones hold approximately 17%. Per germline, CDR1 SGHRS and CDR2 YFSETQ. The CDR3 runs 14 residues. V was pared by 2 bases and J by 5 bases, with 13 bases between. The chain is built from TRBV5-1 and TRBJ1-1; D remains ambiguous. The sequence derives from a man between 65 and 85 years old with active COVID-19. The source material was peripheral blood. The CDR3 DNA sequence: TGCGCCAGCAGCTTAAGTCGGGTTGAAACTGAAGCTTTCTTT. This gives the protein CASSLSRVETEAFF.